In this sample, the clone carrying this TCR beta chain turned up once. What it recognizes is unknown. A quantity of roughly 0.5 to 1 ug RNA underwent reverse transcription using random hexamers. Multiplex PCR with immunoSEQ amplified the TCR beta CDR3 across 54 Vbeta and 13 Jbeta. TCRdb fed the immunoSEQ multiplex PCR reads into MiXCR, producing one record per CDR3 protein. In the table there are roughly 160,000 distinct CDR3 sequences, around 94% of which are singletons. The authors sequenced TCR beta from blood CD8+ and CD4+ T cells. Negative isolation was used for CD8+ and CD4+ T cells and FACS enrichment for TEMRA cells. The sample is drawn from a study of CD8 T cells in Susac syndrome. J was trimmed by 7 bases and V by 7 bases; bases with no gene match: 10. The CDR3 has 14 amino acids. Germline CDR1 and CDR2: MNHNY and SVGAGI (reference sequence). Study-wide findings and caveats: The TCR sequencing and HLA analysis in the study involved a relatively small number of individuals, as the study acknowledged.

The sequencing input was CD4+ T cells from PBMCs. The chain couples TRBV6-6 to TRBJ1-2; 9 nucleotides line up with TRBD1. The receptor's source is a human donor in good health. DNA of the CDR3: TGTGCCAGCATCCCCCTGGACAGGGGATCTGGCTACACCTTC. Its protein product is CASIPLDRGSGYTF.